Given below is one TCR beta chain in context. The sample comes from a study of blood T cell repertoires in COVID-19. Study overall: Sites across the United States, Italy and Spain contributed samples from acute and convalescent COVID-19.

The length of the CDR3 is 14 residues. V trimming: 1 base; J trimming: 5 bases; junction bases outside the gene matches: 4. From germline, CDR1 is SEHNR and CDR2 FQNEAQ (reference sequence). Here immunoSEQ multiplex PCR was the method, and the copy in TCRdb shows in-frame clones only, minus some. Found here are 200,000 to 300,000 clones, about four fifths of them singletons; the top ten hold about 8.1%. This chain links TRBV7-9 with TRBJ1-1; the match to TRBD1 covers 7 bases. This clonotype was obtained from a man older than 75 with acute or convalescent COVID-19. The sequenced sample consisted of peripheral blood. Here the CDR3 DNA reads TGTGCCAGCAGCTTAGGGGAGACAGGGACTGAAGCTTTCTTT. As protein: CASSLGETGTEAFF.